This T cell receptor (beta chain) comes out of a study of vaccination and CD4 T cells after COVID-19. Turning to the study itself: The cells were exposed to overlapping spike peptides originating from SARS-CoV-2, HCoV-NL63, HCoV-OC43 and HCoV-229E for stimulation. Controls used CEFX viral epitopes (positive), HIV-1 Nef peptides (negative), or no peptide.

Sequencing of cultured CD4+ T cell DNA used the Oncomine TCR Beta short-read assay. Genomic DNA from cultured CD4+ T cells was extracted. TCRdb reanalysed the PCR reads using MiXCR and keeps one entry per CDR3 protein. The profile shows approximately 9,300 distinct CDR3 sequences, more than 35% of them singletons. Comment on this clonotype: The antigen remains undetermined.

Treatment defined: approximately 9-day PBMC culture with coronavirus spike peptide pools or control peptides (ViraFEST assay). Gathered ahead of the COVID-19 pandemic (2011-2018) were the CD4+ T cells of the unexposed donor. This sequence was found in a human donor in good health. Sequencing was performed on CD4+ T cells from blood, cultured in vitro.

The CDR3 loop reads CASSSRANTGELFF. CDR3 nucleotide sequence: TGTGCCAGCAGTTCGCGGGCCAACACCGGGGAGCTGTTTTTT. This sequence joins TRBV27 and TRBJ2-2; D is perhaps TRBD2 (5 bases). Trimming pared 4 bases from V and 2 bases from J, leaving 8 bases between. This CDR3 has 14 amino acids. The germline V gene has CDR1 MNHEY and CDR2 SMNVEV (reference sequence).